A selection of T cell receptor beta chains follows, all from one sample in a study of OX40 agonist ivuxolimab in advanced cancers. The data were produced by immunoSEQ multiplex PCR, yet TCRdb's version contains in-frame clones alone and is incomplete. The table shows about 61,000 clones, with around 92% occurring only once. Source: CD4+ or CD8+ T cells sorted from blood, taken in a trial of the OX40 agonist ivuxolimab. These receptors came from an adult with an advanced solid tumor such as melanoma, head and neck, liver or kidney cancer. Both conserved end residues are part of each CDR3. The D gene is left open where the match is weak. Clone size is shown for a subset of rows, as once, few, many or a class of expanded clone.

d_call | j_call | v_call | clone_size | cdr3_aa | cdr3_nt
TRBD2 | TRBJ2-3 | TRBV6-4 | - | CASSDTSGGRFRSDTQYF | TGTGCCAGCAGTGACACTAGCGGGGGGCGATTTCGGTCAGATACGCAGTATTTT
- | TRBJ1-3 | TRBV9 | - | CASSLSGHSGNTIYF | TGTGCCAGCAGCCTGTCGGGCCACTCTGGAAACACCATATATTTT
TRBD2 | TRBJ2-3 | TRBV4-1 | - | CASSDPSGTLTSTDTQYF | TGCGCCAGCAGCGACCCGAGCGGGACCCTAACTAGCACAGATACGCAGTATTTT
- | TRBJ1-1 | TRBV30 | - | CAWSVPEEENTEAFF | TGTGCCTGGAGTGTACCCGAGGAAGAGAACACTGAAGCTTTCTTT
TRBD1 | TRBJ1-1 | TRBV4-3 | - | CASSQGDSAAGTEAFF | TGCGCCAGCAGCCAGGGGGACAGTGCAGCCGGGACTGAAGCTTTCTTT
- | TRBJ2-1 | TRBV28 | few | CASRGRDTYNEQFF | TGTGCCAGCAGAGGGCGTGATACATACAATGAGCAGTTCTTC
- | TRBJ2-7 | TRBV28 | - | CASHKGRQSYEQYF | TGTGCCAGCCATAAGGGACGCCAGTCCTACGAGCAGTACTTC
- | TRBJ1-2 | TRBV4-3 | - | CASSQDRTGNYGYTF | TGCGCCAGCAGCCAAGATAGAACAGGAAACTATGGCTACACCTTC
TRBD1 | TRBJ1-5 | TRBV2 | once | CASSITGGNQPQHF | TGTGCCAGCAGCATAACAGGGGGCAATCAGCCCCAGCATTTT
- | TRBJ2-1 | TRBV6-6 | - | CASSLDLNEQFF | TGTGCCAGCAGTTTAGATTTGAATGAGCAGTTCTTC
- | TRBJ1-1 | TRBV30 | - | CAWSRGGGTEAFF | TGTGCCTGGAGTAGAGGGGGAGGGACTGAAGCTTTCTTT
- | TRBJ2-3 | TRBV5-4 | - | CASSLSTDTQYF | TGTGCCAGCAGCTTAAGCACAGATACGCAGTATTTT
- | TRBJ1-6 | TRBV7-8 | - | CASSLSVNSPLHF | TGTGCCAGCAGCTTAAGTGTGAATTCACCCCTCCACTTT
- | TRBJ1-5 | TRBV6-6 | once | CASSYSSIEPQHF | TGTGCCAGCAGTTACTCGTCCATCGAGCCCCAGCATTTT
- | TRBJ1-5 | TRBV27 | - | CASSLIGGNQPQHF | TGTGCCAGCAGTTTAATAGGGGGCAATCAGCCCCAGCATTTT
- | TRBJ2-4 | TRBV15 | - | CATSRDRGIGNIQYF | TGTGCCACCAGCAGAGACAGGGGTATAGGGAACATTCAGTACTTC
- | TRBJ2-1 | TRBV5-4 | - | CASSLGERNEQFF | TGTGCCAGCAGCTTGGGGGAGAGAAATGAGCAGTTCTTC
- | TRBJ2-1 | TRBV25-1 | - | CASRADRNEQFF | TGTGCCAGCAGGGCGGACCGAAATGAGCAGTTCTTC
TRBD1 | TRBJ2-7 | TRBV30 | once | CAWSWQDRVYEQYF | TGTGCCTGGAGTTGGCAAGACAGGGTCTACGAGCAGTACTTC
TRBD1 | TRBJ1-2 | TRBV4-2 | - | CASSQELGTGYYGYTF | TGTGCCAGCAGCCAAGAACTCGGGACAGGCTACTATGGCTACACCTTC
- | TRBJ2-7 | TRBV28 | - | CASSFAGYEQYF | TGTGCCAGCAGTTTCGCAGGCTACGAGCAGTACTTC
- | TRBJ2-7 | TRBV28 | - | CASSFGISYEQYF | TGTGCCAGCAGTTTCGGAATTTCCTACGAGCAGTACTTC
- | TRBJ1-5 | TRBV28 | few | CASSFRQLNQPQHF | TGTGCCAGCAGTTTCAGGCAACTCAATCAGCCCCAGCATTTT
TRBD2 | TRBJ2-1 | TRBV5-6 | - | CASSLELAGHEQFF | TGTGCCAGCAGCTTGGAACTAGCGGGTCATGAGCAGTTCTTC
- | TRBJ1-6 | TRBV6-5 | - | CASSYGLSGNSPLHF | TGTGCCAGCAGTTATGGCCTCTCCGGCAATTCACCCCTCCACTTT